There are a few counts of the clone carrying this T cell receptor (beta chain). Its antigen remains unknown. This sequence may be a read error, since a much larger clone differs from it by one base. The sample belongs to a study of CD8+CD57+ T cells in acquired aplastic anemia. Overall study findings and caveats: In CD8+ cells, Simpson's diversity showed no significant difference between patients and controls.

Genomic DNA constituted the template upon which TCR beta VDJ and CDR3 profiling was performed. From the reads, TCRdb called clonotypes with MiXCR, one entry per CDR3 protein. The sample shows some 180,000 distinct CDR3 sequences, approximately 45% of them seen only once. This CDR3 spans 12 amino acids. V dropped 7 bases and J dropped 5 bases, with 12 bases sitting between them. CDR1 MNHNS and CDR2 SASEGT come from the germline V gene. The receptor was derived from a human donor in good health. The sequenced material came from sorted CD4+, CD8+, or CD8+CD57+ T cells (not recorded which) from PBMCs. This sequence joins TRBV6-1 and TRBJ2-7; D ambiguous. The CDR3 coding sequence is TGTGCCAGCACCCTAAGCAGCGACGAGCAGTACTTC. This encodes CASTLSSDEQYF.